These 26 T cell receptor beta chains came from one sample sequenced in a study of T cell changes during pregnancy in multiple sclerosis. TCRdb's table, derived via immunoSEQ multiplex PCR, lists solely in-frame clones and lacks some. The sample yields 130,000 or so clones, less than 97% seen once. The sample in question was peripheral blood, obtained after pregnancy. The origin of the receptors is a female donor with multiple sclerosis, enrolled in a pregnancy study.

The V call is TRBV30, the J call TRBJ2-3, with TRBD2 matching 10 bases. Germline V gene sequence: CDR1 GTSNPN, CDR2 SVGIG (reference sequence). V trimming: 0 bases; J trimming: 2 bases; junction bases outside the gene matches: 8. The CDR3 totals 17 residues. CDR3 sequence: CAWSVLLGLAATDTQYF. Written as DNA, the CDR3 is TGTGCCTGGAGTGTGCTTTTAGGACTAGCGGCCACAGATACGCAGTATTTT. Based on the CDR3 plus reference TRBV30 and TRBJ2-3, the full variable domain is SQTIHQWPATLVQPVGSPLSLECTVEGTSNPNLYWYRQAAGRGLQLLFYSVGIGQISSEVPQNLSASRPQDRQFILSSKKLLLSDSGFYLCAWSVLLGLAATDTQYFGPGTRLTVL.

The rearrangement joins TRBV6-5 to TRBJ2-1; D not certain. The CDR3 covers 14 residues. The germline V and J ends were trimmed by 2 bases and 0 bases, with 5 bases remaining between them. CDR1 and CDR2 (germline): MNHEY, SVGAGI. The CDR3 DNA sequence: TGTGCCAGCAGTTACCTACGCTCCTACAATGAGCAGTTCTTC. Translation: CASSYLRSYNEQFF.

This clone was detected only once. The gene calls are TRBV7-8 and TRBJ1-2; possible D gene TRBD1, 5 bases. The germline CDR1 and CDR2 sequences are SGHVS and FQNEAQ. This CDR3 region has 14 residues. V lost 5 bases and J lost 4, with 14 bases in between. The CDR3 loop is CASSTGLTIYGYTF. The CDR3 nucleotides read TGTGCCAGCAGCACGGGACTGACCATCTATGGCTACACCTTC.

The chain has TRBV28 and TRBJ2-5; 7 nucleotides align to TRBD1. Germline CDR1 and CDR2: MDHEN and SYDVKM. The CDR3 consists of 15 residues. The ends lost 2 bases at V and 0 bases at J; junction bases unmatched: 3. The DNA for the CDR3 is TGTGCCAGCAGTTTAGCCAGGGGGTACCAAGAGACCCAGTACTTC. Amino acid sequence: CASSLARGYQETQYF. Full variable domain (rest looked up from reference TRBV28 and TRBJ2-5): DVKVTQSSRYLVKRTGEKVFLECVQDMDHENMFWYRQDPGLGLRLIYFSYDVKMKEKGDIPEGYSVSREKKERFSLILESASTNQTSMYLCASSLARGYQETQYFGPGTRLLVL.

This chain connects TRBV9 to TRBJ2-5; tentative D call: TRBD1 (5 bases). Germline V gene sequence: CDR1 SGDLS, CDR2 YYNGEE. V was pared by 0 bases and J by 7 bases, with 16 bases between. This CDR3 has 15 amino acids. The CDR3 bases are TGTGCCAGCAGCGTAGAGGGGATGGGGTCGGGGACCCAGTACTTC. Protein sequence: CASSVEGMGSGTQYF.

The chain links TRBV28 to TRBJ1-5; TRBD1 matches at 10 bases. The V gene end was trimmed by 3 bases and the J gene end by 0 bases; junction bases not matched to a gene: 17. The CDR3 runs 21 residues. CDR1 and CDR2 (germline): MDHEN, SYDVKM. The CDR3 is CASSFPTSPGQGIYSNQPQHF. CDR3 DNA sequence: TGTGCCAGCAGTTTCCCCACAAGCCCGGGACAGGGGATCTATAGCAATCAGCCCCAGCATTTT.

The chain links TRBV11-2 to TRBJ2-3; 9 bases match TRBD1. The germline CDR1 and CDR2 sequences are SGHAT and FQNNGV. The CDR3 spans 15 residues. Unmatched junction bases numbered 3, after V lost 5 bases and J lost 0 bases. Here the CDR3 reads CASSRQGGSTDTQYF. The CDR3 nucleotides are TGTGCCAGCAGCAGACAGGGGGGTAGCACAGATACGCAGTATTTT. Full variable domain (remainder filled in from reference TRBV11-2 and TRBJ2-3): EAGVAQSPRYKIIEKRQSVAFWCNPISGHATLYWYQQILGQGPKLLIQFQNNGVVDDSQLPKDRFSAERLKGVDSTLKIQPAKLEDSAVYLCASSRQGGSTDTQYFGPGTRLTVL.

This sequence joins TRBV5-1 and TRBJ2-5, with D perhaps TRBD1 (7 bases). The germline V and J ends were trimmed by 6 bases and 2 bases, with 14 bases remaining between them. CDR3 length equals 14 residues. Germline V gene lookup returns CDR1 SGHRS and CDR2 YFSETQ. The CDR3 region has the DNA TGCGCCAGCAACGTCAGGGGGGCACAAGAGACCCAGTACTTC. It encodes CASNVRGAQETQYF.

The genes are TRBV28 and TRBJ2-7; 7 bases agree with TRBD2. After removal of 5 bases from V and 1 base from J, the junction contained 17 bases not matched to a gene. There are 18 residues in the CDR3. The germline V gene has CDR1 MDHEN and CDR2 SYDVKM. The CDR3 is CASSRLAATFGGSYEQYF. The CDR3 DNA reads TGTGCCAGCAGTCGCTTAGCAGCAACATTCGGGGGGTCCTACGAGCAGTACTTC.

V is TRBV28 and J is TRBJ1-1; perhaps TRBD1 as D (5 bases). Germline CDR1 is MDHEN and CDR2 is SYDVKM. Trimming removed 9 bases at V and 10 bases at J, with 12 bases between. The CDR3 length is 10 residues. Here the CDR3 DNA reads TGTGCCAGTCAGGGTGTTGCAGCTTTCTTT. The encoded protein is CASQGVAAFF.

This rearrangement joins TRBV6-5 to TRBJ2-3; 7 bases map to TRBD1. The V gene end was trimmed by 6 bases and the J gene end by 0 bases; junction bases not matched to a gene: 6. This CDR3 contains 15 residues. CDR1 and CDR2 from the germline V gene are MNHEY and SVGAGI. CDR3 sequence (DNA): TGTGCCAGCAGCGAGGGGGCAGCGAGCACAGATACGCAGTATTTT. This gives the protein CASSEGAASTDTQYF.

The chain links TRBV9 to TRBJ2-1; 11 bases match TRBD2. Germline V lookup: CDR1 SGDLS, CDR2 YYNGEE. The CDR3 spans 17 residues. Unmatched junction bases numbered 10, after V lost 0 bases and J lost 8 bases. The CDR3 DNA reads as TGTGCCAGCAGCGTAGCACCGACTAGCGGGAAACTGTATGAGCAGTTCTTC. Translation gives CASSVAPTSGKLYEQFF.

The chain is built from TRBV27 and TRBJ2-7; tentatively, D is TRBD1 (5 bases). The germline V and J ends were trimmed by 5 bases and 3 bases, with 14 bases remaining between them. CDR3 length equals 14 residues. The V gene's germline CDR1 is MNHEY and CDR2 SMNVEV (reference sequence). DNA for the CDR3: TGTGCCAGCAGTAACCAACAGCAGGGCTACGAGCAGTACTTC. Translating gives CASSNQQQGYEQYF.

The chain is built from TRBV19 and TRBJ2-7; 9 nucleotides agree with TRBD1. The germline V gene encodes CDR1 LNHDA and CDR2 SQIVND (reference sequence). V trimming: 6 bases; J trimming: 0 bases; junction bases outside the gene matches: 6. The CDR3 runs to 15 residues. The CDR3 loop reads CASSARQGVSYEQYF. CDR3 coding DNA: TGTGCCAGTAGCGCTCGACAGGGGGTCTCCTACGAGCAGTACTTC.

V usage is TRBV7-2 and J usage is TRBJ1-5, with D tentatively TRBD1 (5 bases). The V and J ends lost 3 bases and 6 bases respectively, with 9 bases between them. CDR1 SGHTA and CDR2 FQGNSA come from the germline V gene. The CDR3 runs 13 residues. The CDR3 reads CASSFDSFQPQHF. In nucleotides, the CDR3 is TGTGCCAGCAGCTTTGACAGTTTTCAGCCCCAGCATTTT.

This sequence joins TRBV14 and TRBJ2-1; 11 bases fit TRBD2. The CDR3 is made up of 16 amino acids. V dropped 6 bases and J dropped 10; count of bases not matched to a gene: 14. CDR1 is SGHDN and CDR2 is FVKESK in the germline V gene. CDR3 DNA sequence: TGTGCCAGCAGTAGCATAGCGGGAGGGCCTTCTTACGAGCAGTTCTTC. It specifies CASSSIAGGPSYEQFF. The entire variable domain, with the rest obtained from reference TRBV14 and TRBJ2-1, is as follows: EAGVTQFPSHSVIEKGQTVTLRCDPISGHDNLYWYRRVMGKEIKFLLHFVKESKQDESGMPNNRFLAERTGGTYSTLKVQPAELEDSGVYFCASSSIAGGPSYEQFFGPGTRLTVL.

The chain combines TRBV9 with TRBJ1-4; weak D call: TRBD1 (5 bases). Germline CDR1 SGDLS, CDR2 YYNGEE. The CDR3 consists of 16 residues. V was trimmed by 0 bases and J by 6 bases, leaving 15 bases between them. The CDR3 nucleotides are TGTGCCAGCAGCGTAGAGGTAGGACGCAGGGATGAAAAACTGTTTTTT. Its protein product is CASSVEVGRRDEKLFF. Variable domain in full (rest from reference TRBV9 and TRBJ1-4): DSGVTQTPKHLITATGQRVTLRCSPRSGDLSVYWYQQSLDQGLQFLIQYYNGEERAKGNILERFSAQQFPDLHSELNLSSLELGDSALYFCASSVEVGRRDEKLFFGSGTQLSVL.

This CDR3 is CASSYLAGSYNEQFF. CDR3 nucleotides: TGTGCCAGCAGTTACCTGGCGGGCTCCTACAATGAGCAGTTCTTC. This chain joins TRBV6-5 and TRBJ2-1, with D perhaps TRBD2 (5 bases). Trimming took off 2 bases at V and 0 bases at J, with 8 bases between the two ends. The CDR3 spans 15 residues. Per germline, CDR1 MNHEY and CDR2 SVGAGI.

J is TRBJ2-1 and V is TRBV4-2, with 7 bases that match TRBD2. Trimming removed 4 bases from V and 9 bases from J; junction bases left unmatched: 12. This CDR3 contains 15 residues. Looked up from germline, CDR1 is LGHNA and CDR2 is YNFKEQ. The CDR3 nucleotides read TGTGCCAGCAGCCTTACCGGACTAGATTGGGGTGAGCAGTTCTTC. This encodes CASSLTGLDWGEQFF.

The rearrangement joins TRBV15 to TRBJ1-1; no definite D call. Germline values: CDR1 LNHNV, CDR2 YYDKDF (reference sequence). The CDR3 is 13 amino acids. Trimming pared 0 bases from V and 5 bases from J, leaving 7 bases between. Here the CDR3 DNA reads TGTGCCACCAGCAGAGAAGGGAGGACTGAAGCTTTCTTT. Amino acid sequence: CATSREGRTEAFF.

CDR3 sequence: CASSQASGSSNEQFF. The CDR3 DNA sequence: TGTGCCAGCAGCCAAGCTAGCGGGAGTAGTAATGAGCAGTTCTTC. The chain recombines TRBV14 with TRBJ2-1; 10 nucleotides match TRBD2. CDR3 length: 15 amino acids. Looked up from germline, CDR1 is SGHDN and CDR2 is FVKESK. The V and J ends lost 1 base and 7 bases, in that order; junction bases with no gene match: 4.

A single count supports this clone. The chain has TRBV20-1 and TRBJ2-2; D uncertain. The CDR3 covers 10 residues. Germline values: CDR1 DFQATT, CDR2 SNEGSKA (reference sequence). Between the trimmed V and J ends, which lost 7 bases and 7 bases, there was a span of 7 bases. The CDR3 DNA reads TGCAGTGTTTCAGACGGGGAGCTGTTTTTT. Protein product: CSVSDGELFF.

This chain links TRBV2 with TRBJ1-5, with 7 bases matching TRBD1. After removal of 7 bases from V and 6 bases from J, the junction contained 12 bases not matched to a gene. Looked up from germline, CDR1 is SNHLY and CDR2 is FYNNEI. There are 15 residues in the CDR3. CDR3 sequence: CASNPQGSGVQPQHF. In nucleotides, the CDR3 is TGTGCCAGCAACCCACAGGGGTCCGGGGTTCAGCCCCAGCATTTT.

V and J are TRBV5-1 and TRBJ1-4; weak D call: TRBD1 (6 bases). CDR3 length: 14 amino acids. The germline CDR1 and CDR2 sequences are SGHRS and YFSETQ. Trimming took off 0 bases at V and 7 bases at J, with 10 bases between the two ends. The CDR3: CASSLGQGIEKLFF. DNA for the CDR3: TGCGCCAGCAGCTTGGGGCAGGGGATTGAAAAACTGTTTTTT.

The chain couples TRBV27 to TRBJ2-2, with 11 nucleotides matching TRBD2. Unmatched junction bases numbered 4, after V lost 4 bases and J lost 0 bases. The germline V gene encodes CDR1 MNHEY and CDR2 SMNVEV (reference sequence). The CDR3 contains 17 residues. The CDR3 protein is CASSSGLAGANTGELFF. The CDR3 region has the DNA TGTGCCAGCAGTTCAGGACTAGCGGGTGCGAACACCGGGGAGCTGTTTTTT.

The J gene is TRBJ2-2, the V gene TRBV9; no reliable D call. The CDR3 sequence is 12 residues long. Trimming pared 4 bases from V and 8 bases from J, leaving 9 bases between. The germline V gene has CDR1 SGDLS and CDR2 YYNGEE. In DNA, the CDR3 is TGTGCCAGCAGCCCGACTGAGGGGGAGCTGTTTTTT. This gives the protein CASSPTEGELFF.